A single T cell receptor (beta chain) is shown here with its context. The antigen is unknown. The germline CDR1 and CDR2 sequences are LGHNA and YSLEER. V shed 0 bases and J 7 bases; nucleotides not matched to a gene: 6. The CDR3 sequence is 14 residues long. Sequencing was performed with immunoSEQ multiplex PCR; in TCRdb, only in-frame clones are kept and a portion is missing. The sample lists about 59,000 clones, 90% to 95% occurring once. The data were obtained in a study of graft-versus-host responses after intestinal transplantation. Study-level information: Anti-thymocyte globulin served as induction for all recipients, who then took tacrolimus and steroids for 2 to 4 years.

Regarding the study as a whole: In recipient marrow, GvH clones were found, and some appeared first in ileum or blood.

The chain uses TRBV4-3 and TRBJ2-7; 7 bases agree with TRBD2. Sequenced material: unstimulated CD4+ T cells sorted from spleen or lymph node cells, taken before transplant. This clonotype originated in a human donor who was the organ donor for an intestinal transplant. This CDR3 is CASSQERLGGEQYF. CDR3 sequence (DNA): TGCGCCAGCAGCCAAGAAAGATTGGGGGGGGAGCAGTACTTC.